This TCR beta chain derives from a study of early T cells in non-severe SARS-CoV-2 infection. Unique molecular identifiers tagged individual cDNA molecules. MiXCR, run by TCRdb on the 5' RACE reads, gives a single entry per CDR3 protein. The sample includes just under 65,000 distinct CDR3 sequences, roughly 8.2% seen only once; the top ten take around an eighth. This CDR3 comprises 18 residues. J was trimmed by 4 bases and V by 3 bases; bases with no gene match: 8. Findings and limits, study-wide: CD4 and private specificities were missed by VDJdb matching, which favored anti-spike CD8 responses.

In the case of this clonotype: Its antigen is not identified.

The starting material was whole blood, obtained at baseline. This rearrangement joins TRBV12-3 or TRBV12-4 to TRBJ2-1, with TRBD2 identical over 14 bases. The origin of this receptor is an adult who was a healthcare worker with PCR-confirmed SARS-CoV-2 infection or an uninfected control (not recorded which). Here the CDR3 reads CASSFGRLAGGPYNEQFF. The DNA for the CDR3 is TGTGCCAGCAGTTTTGGGAGACTAGCGGGAGGGCCATACAATGAGCAGTTCTTC.